This TCR beta chain was recorded in a study of blood T cell repertoires in COVID-19. Using immunoSEQ multiplex PCR, the repertoire was profiled, and TCRdb retains in-frame clones only, with some absent. The data contain about 160,000 clones, roughly 80% of them singletons. Sequencing was performed on PBMCs or T cells enriched from blood (not recorded which). The sequence was obtained from a woman between 40 and 55 years old with acute COVID-19.

As DNA, the CDR3 is TGCGCCAGCAGCCAAGTAGATCTTATCTCCTACAATGAGCAGTTCTTC. This encodes CASSQVDLISYNEQFF. The rearrangement joins TRBV4-1 to TRBJ2-1; D gene ambiguous. V was clipped by 1 base and J by 0 bases, with 10 bases between them. Looked up from germline, CDR1 is MGHRA and CDR2 is YSYEKL. This CDR3 contains 16 residues.